This TCR beta chain was captured in a study of cytomegalovirus exposure and HLA in healthy donors. Across the study: An analysis done earlier identified more than 100 million unique TCR beta sequences from about 180 million T cells. General study findings and limits: Among the CMV-associated chains, a few were confirmed in vitro as specific for CMV antigens.

Researchers ran the PCR with 60 Vbeta and 13 Jbeta primers. Sequenced by immunoSEQ multiplex PCR; TCRdb stores in-frame clones only, minus some. The sample records fewer than 200,000 clones, roughly 12% being singletons. For this clone: What it recognizes is unknown. This same CDR3 is encoded by further DNA sequences in the sample.

Germline lookup yields CDR1 SGHRS and CDR2 YFSETQ. Trimming pared 0 bases from V and 3 bases from J, leaving 9 bases between. This CDR3 comprises 14 residues. The chain is built from TRBV5-1 and TRBJ1-2; D gene unclear. The clonotype was recovered from a man between 45 and 60 years old in good health and CMV-seropositive. Sequenced sample: PBMCs. Here the CDR3 DNA reads TGCGCCAGCAGCTTGGTCGGTGGAGACTATGGCTACACCTTC. Its protein product is CASSLVGGDYGYTF. Drawing the rest from reference TRBV5-1 and TRBJ1-2, the complete variable domain is KAGVTQTPRYLIKTRGQQVTLSCSPISGHRSVSWYQQTPGQGLQFLFEYFSETQRNKGNFPGRFSGRQFSNSRSEMNVSTLELGDSALYLCASSLVGGDYGYTFGSGTRLTVV.